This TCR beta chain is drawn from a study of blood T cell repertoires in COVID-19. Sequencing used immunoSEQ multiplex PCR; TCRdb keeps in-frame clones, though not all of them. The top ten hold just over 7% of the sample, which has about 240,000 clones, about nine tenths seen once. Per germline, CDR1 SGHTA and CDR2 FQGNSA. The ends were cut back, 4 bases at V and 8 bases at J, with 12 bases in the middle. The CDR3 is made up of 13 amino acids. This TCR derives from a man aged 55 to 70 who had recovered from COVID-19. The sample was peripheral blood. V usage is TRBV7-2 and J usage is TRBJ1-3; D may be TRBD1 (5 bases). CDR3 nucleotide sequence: TGTGCCAGCAGCTCCGGGGGGAGGTACACCATATATTTT. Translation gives CASSSGGRYTIYF.